This TCR beta chain was captured by sequencing in a study of blood T cell repertoires in COVID-19. Repertoires were generated with immunoSEQ multiplex PCR, while TCRdb's copy carries only in-frame clones and drops some. The sample holds over 200,000 clones, about 80% seen once. The CDR3 has 14 residues. Trimming took 2 bases from V and 6 from J; bases not matched to a gene: 4. From germline, CDR1 is MNHEY and CDR2 SVGAGI. V usage is TRBV6-5 and J usage is TRBJ2-1, with TRBD1 matching 7 bases. The receptor was isolated from a man aged 50-59 years with active or convalescent COVID-19. Sequenced sample: peripheral blood. CDR3 region: CASSYPGQTNEQFF. The CDR3 DNA reads TGTGCCAGCAGTTACCCGGGACAGACCAATGAGCAGTTCTTC.